This is a list of T cell receptor beta chains from one sample in a study of T cells in Graves' hyperthyroidism and ophthalmopathy. TCRdb passed the multiplex PCR reads through MiXCR, listing each CDR3 protein once. In the table there are hundreds of thousands of distinct CDR3 sequences, more than 20% of which are singletons. The sequencing sample was made of blood. The receptors here all came from a man younger than 40 with Graves' ophthalmopathy. CDR3s include the opening cysteine and the closing phenylalanine or tryptophan. Each record gives: clone size, V gene, D gene, J gene, CDR3 DNA, CDR3 protein. D genes are given only for firm matches. Clone size is stated in some rows and not others, as once, few, many or a class when expanded.

once	TRBV20-1	-	TRBJ2-2	TGCAGTGCTAGTTCGCAGGGCGGGGAGCTGTTTTTT	CSASSQGGELFF
few	TRBV30	-	TRBJ1-5	TGTGCCTGGAGTGGGGGGGGAAGACAGCCCCAGCATTTT	CAWSGGGRQPQHF
many	TRBV7-9	TRBD1	TRBJ2-1	TGTGCCAGCAGCTTAGCGGGGACAGGGAGTTCCTACAATGAGCAGTTCTTC	CASSLAGTGSSYNEQFF
-	TRBV28	TRBD2	TRBJ2-1	TGTGCCAGCAGTTACCTCGGACTAGCGGGAGGGACCTACAATGAGCAGTTCTTC	CASSYLGLAGGTYNEQFF
few	TRBV5-1	TRBD1	TRBJ2-5	TGCGCCAGCAGCGCAGGACAGGTGGAGACCCAGTACTTC	CASSAGQVETQYF
-	TRBV6-2/TRBV6-3	-	TRBJ2-2	TGTGCCAGCATCCCATGGGAGGGGGCGGTTGACACCGGGGAGCTGTTTTTT	CASIPWEGAVDTGELFF
many	TRBV18	-	TRBJ2-7	TGTGCCAGCTCACCTCCGGGAGCCTCCTACGAGCAGTACTTC	CASSPPGASYEQYF
many	TRBV5-1	-	TRBJ2-1	TGCGCCAGCAGCTGGGGCGCCAATGAGCAGTTCTTC	CASSWGANEQFF
few	TRBV2	-	TRBJ1-1	TGTGCCGACCTAGTCCAGGGCGAGAACACTGAAGCTTTCTTT	CADLVQGENTEAFF
many	TRBV5-1	-	TRBJ1-1	TGCGCCAGCAACCCAGCGGGGGGCGCGAACACTGAAGCTTTCTTT	CASNPAGGANTEAFF